This entry describes one T cell receptor (beta chain). The source of the sample is a study of blood T cell repertoires in COVID-19. For the study at large: T cells, B-cell-depleted T cells, or PBMCs provided the cDNA or gDNA that served as material.

The protocol was immunoSEQ multiplex PCR, while the TCRdb copy is restricted to in-frame clones and leaves out a portion. This table has roughly 260,000 clones, about nine tenths appearing once. This clonotype originated in a woman aged 45-65 years who had recovered from COVID-19. Material: peripheral blood.

This chain's CDR3 is CASSLDGGVEETQYF. In nucleotides, the CDR3 is TGCGCCAGCAGCTTGGATGGGGGGGTGGAAGAGACCCAGTACTTC. The rearrangement joins TRBV5-1 to TRBJ2-5; TRBD2 matches at 7 bases. This CDR3 spans 15 amino acids. The germline V gene has CDR1 SGHRS and CDR2 YFSETQ. Germline trimming cut 0 bases from V and 3 bases from J; bases unmatched to any gene: 5.